This T cell receptor beta chain was identified during a study of cytomegalovirus exposure and HLA in healthy donors. Turning to the study itself: Among the 398 genotyped donors, 70% to 90% were placed in the Caucasian-associated ancestry cluster. General study findings and limits: Listed as cytomegalovirus-associated were 150 or so TCR beta chains. What a later analysis showed was that several of the most significant clusters appeared linked to common viral pathogens.

CDR1 and CDR2 (germline): SGHRS, YFSETQ. The V gene lost 0 bases and the J gene lost 4 bases, with 9 bases spanning the gap. The CDR3 is made up of 14 amino acids. Vbeta (60) and Jbeta (13) primers were used in the PCR. Clones were sequenced by immunoSEQ multiplex PCR, and TCRdb holds only the in-frame ones, with some missing. The data show roughly 70,000 clones, around three quarters seen once. Turning to this clone: What it binds is unknown.

This sequence was found in a man in his forties or fifties in good health and CMV-seronegative. The sequencing input was PBMCs. The genes are TRBV5-1 and TRBJ2-3; tentatively, D is TRBD1 (5 bases). CDR3 amino acids: CASSLGRVSDTQYF. The CDR3, as DNA: TGCGCCAGCAGCTTGGGCAGGGTTTCAGATACGCAGTATTTT.